This T cell receptor beta chain was recorded in a study of blood T cell repertoires in COVID-19. The CDR3 is 15 amino acids. V lost 5 bases, J lost 0 bases, and 3 bases stayed unmatched. Germline assignment: CDR1 SEHNR and CDR2 FQNEAQ (reference sequence). Generated by immunoSEQ multiplex PCR, the TCRdb table keeps only in-frame clones and is missing some. The data show about 70,000 clones, roughly 80% seen once. This clonotype was sampled from an elderly woman with active or convalescent COVID-19. Sequencing input: peripheral blood. The chain combines TRBV7-9 with TRBJ2-3, with 9 bases identical to TRBD1. Here the CDR3 DNA reads TGTGCCAGCAGCAGGGACAGGGCAAGCACAGATACGCAGTATTTT. Translating it yields CASSRDRASTDTQYF.